This T cell receptor beta chain derives from a study of radiation and T cells in renal cell carcinoma. The method was immunoSEQ multiplex PCR; TCRdb's version includes in-frame clones alone and lacks a portion of them. This repertoire shows about 86,000 clones, around four fifths found once; its top ten account for approximately 8.6%. CDR3 size: 14 residues. V was clipped by 6 bases and J by 4 bases, with 12 bases between them. Germline lookup yields CDR1 MRHNA and CDR2 SNTAGT. The time point is: blood 4 weeks post-SBRT, at nephrectomy. Treatment: 15 Gy SBRT to primary tumor, nephrectomy 4 weeks later. The patient's renal cell carcinoma had clear cell pathology.

The material was blood, obtained from a patient whose treatment included radiotherapy and nephrectomy. This sequence originates from a man aged 45 to 65 with renal cell carcinoma. The V and J genes are TRBV6-4 and TRBJ1-4; no firm D call. CDR3 coding DNA: TGTGCCAGCAGGAAACATAAGGGTAATGAAAAACTGTTTTTT. The encoded protein is CASRKHKGNEKLFF.